A selection of T cell receptor beta chains follows, all from one sample in a study of blood T cell repertoires in COVID-19. This table comes from immunoSEQ multiplex PCR, and its TCRdb copy is limited to in-frame clones, with some not included. The sample comprises just over 650,000 clones, approximately 90% of which are singletons, and over 0.2% rests with the top ten. Material for sequencing was peripheral blood. The receptors were gathered from a woman in her late teens or twenties with acute or convalescent COVID-19. Each CDR3 is given with its conserved first and last residue. The order of the fields is D gene, J gene, V gene, CDR3 protein. The D gene is left open where the match is weak.

d_gene: .; j_gene: TRBJ1-1; v_gene: TRBV28; CDR3aa: CASSPTSIRAEAFF
d_gene: TRBD1; j_gene: TRBJ1-1; v_gene: TRBV6-5; CDR3aa: CAAGQSKGLDTEAFF
d_gene: TRBD1; j_gene: TRBJ1-2; v_gene: TRBV6-5; CDR3aa: CASSRTGDYGYTF
d_gene: .; j_gene: TRBJ2-1; v_gene: TRBV6-5; CDR3aa: CASHKLPRFDEQFF
d_gene: TRBD1; j_gene: TRBJ1-3; v_gene: TRBV4-2; CDR3aa: CASSQEDRGQSSGNTIYF
d_gene: TRBD1; j_gene: TRBJ1-2; v_gene: TRBV19; CDR3aa: CASNPRQGSHYGYTF
d_gene: .; j_gene: TRBJ2-3; v_gene: TRBV7-9; CDR3aa: CASTRDTSQDTQYF
d_gene: TRBD2; j_gene: TRBJ2-5; v_gene: TRBV5-1; CDR3aa: CASRTSGGSQETQYF
d_gene: TRBD2; j_gene: TRBJ2-1; v_gene: TRBV7-2; CDR3aa: CASSFRLASNEQFF
d_gene: TRBD1; j_gene: TRBJ1-5; v_gene: TRBV6-8; CDR3aa: CASSYSDRGLGSNQPQHF
d_gene: TRBD2; j_gene: TRBJ2-1; v_gene: TRBV11-2; CDR3aa: CASSLVGLARYNEQFF
d_gene: .; j_gene: TRBJ1-1; v_gene: TRBV3-1/TRBV3-2; CDR3aa: CASSLPGSTEAFF
d_gene: .; j_gene: TRBJ2-7; v_gene: TRBV3-1/TRBV3-2; CDR3aa: CASSHYGIGNYEQYF
d_gene: TRBD1; j_gene: TRBJ1-1; v_gene: TRBV19; CDR3aa: CASRGAGGYEAFF
d_gene: TRBD1; j_gene: TRBJ1-2; v_gene: TRBV6-1; CDR3aa: CASSEVGQGEWGYTF
d_gene: .; j_gene: TRBJ1-4; v_gene: TRBV30; CDR3aa: CAWSAGLEKLFF
d_gene: .; j_gene: TRBJ1-3; v_gene: TRBV10-3; CDR3aa: CAINSADTIYF
d_gene: .; j_gene: TRBJ1-5; v_gene: TRBV28; CDR3aa: CASSATFTRGINQPQHF
d_gene: TRBD1; j_gene: TRBJ1-1; v_gene: TRBV29-1; CDR3aa: CSGQGTATEAFF
d_gene: .; j_gene: TRBJ2-1; v_gene: TRBV9; CDR3aa: CASSVGDPQGEQFF
d_gene: TRBD1; j_gene: TRBJ1-2; v_gene: TRBV2; CDR3aa: CASSENEGAALYGYTF
d_gene: .; j_gene: TRBJ2-5; v_gene: TRBV3-1/TRBV3-2; CDR3aa: CASSQDRLATQYF
d_gene: TRBD1; j_gene: TRBJ2-3; v_gene: TRBV6-4; CDR3aa: CASSEGQGETDTQYF
d_gene: .; j_gene: TRBJ1-3; v_gene: TRBV11-2; CDR3aa: CASGRRSSGNTIYF
d_gene: .; j_gene: TRBJ2-2; v_gene: TRBV24-1; CDR3aa: CATSGVLNTGELFF
d_gene: TRBD1; j_gene: TRBJ2-2; v_gene: TRBV6-4; CDR3aa: CASKADRDTGELFF
d_gene: .; j_gene: TRBJ2-4; v_gene: TRBV5-1; CDR3aa: CASSLVATDNIQYF
d_gene: .; j_gene: TRBJ1-5; v_gene: TRBV3-1/TRBV3-2; CDR3aa: CASSPDIHSNQPQHF
d_gene: TRBD1; j_gene: TRBJ2-1; v_gene: TRBV5-1; CDR3aa: CASSLAGQGARNEQFF
d_gene: TRBD2; j_gene: TRBJ2-7; v_gene: TRBV11-2; CDR3aa: CASSPGGTRGQYF
d_gene: .; j_gene: TRBJ1-1; v_gene: TRBV7-3; CDR3aa: CASSSRGARGNTEAFF
d_gene: .; j_gene: TRBJ1-5; v_gene: TRBV28; CDR3aa: CASSLARGYQPQHF
d_gene: .; j_gene: TRBJ1-1; v_gene: TRBV5-1; CDR3aa: CASSLEQRGVGGIMNTEAFF
d_gene: .; j_gene: TRBJ1-1; v_gene: TRBV30; CDR3aa: CAWSRNRINTEAFF
d_gene: .; j_gene: TRBJ1-6; v_gene: TRBV28; CDR3aa: CASSLGGDNSPLHF
d_gene: TRBD1; j_gene: TRBJ1-2; v_gene: TRBV7-2; CDR3aa: CASSLVGRDSGYTF
d_gene: .; j_gene: TRBJ2-4; v_gene: TRBV5-1; CDR3aa: CASSLVVGARNIQYF
d_gene: TRBD1; j_gene: TRBJ1-5; v_gene: TRBV12-3/TRBV12-4; CDR3aa: CASSSGGNQPQHF
d_gene: .; j_gene: TRBJ2-7; v_gene: TRBV11-2; CDR3aa: CASSQGRAEQYF